This T cell receptor beta chain was sequenced during a study of CD8+CD57+ T cells in acquired aplastic anemia. Study-wide context: Isolated CD4+ and CD8+ cells, once sorted, yielded DNA averaging around 3 ug. Study results and caveats: Between patients and controls, approximately 29 CD8+ CDR3 sequences were found in common. Patients and healthy controls showed no significant CD8+ Simpson's diversity difference.

The CDR3 has 12 amino acids. Germline values: CDR1 SQVTM, CDR2 ANQGSEA. Trimming shortened V by 3 bases and J by 5 bases, and 10 bases separated the two germline ends. TCR beta VDJ and CDR3 profiling used genomic DNA as template. TCRdb used MiXCR to reprocess the reads, holding one entry per CDR3 protein. The table lists under 200,000 distinct CDR3 sequences, around 66% of them singletons. There are many counts of this clonotype. Its target is not known. Sequenced material: sorted CD4+, CD8+, or CD8+CD57+ T cells (not recorded which) from PBMCs. The source of this sequence is a human donor with severe aplastic anemia or a healthy control (not recorded which). The genes are TRBV29-1 and TRBJ1-2; D gene unclear. CDR3 nucleotide sequence: TGCAGCGTTGATGAGGGTTGGTATGGCTACACCTTC. Translated: CSVDEGWYGYTF.